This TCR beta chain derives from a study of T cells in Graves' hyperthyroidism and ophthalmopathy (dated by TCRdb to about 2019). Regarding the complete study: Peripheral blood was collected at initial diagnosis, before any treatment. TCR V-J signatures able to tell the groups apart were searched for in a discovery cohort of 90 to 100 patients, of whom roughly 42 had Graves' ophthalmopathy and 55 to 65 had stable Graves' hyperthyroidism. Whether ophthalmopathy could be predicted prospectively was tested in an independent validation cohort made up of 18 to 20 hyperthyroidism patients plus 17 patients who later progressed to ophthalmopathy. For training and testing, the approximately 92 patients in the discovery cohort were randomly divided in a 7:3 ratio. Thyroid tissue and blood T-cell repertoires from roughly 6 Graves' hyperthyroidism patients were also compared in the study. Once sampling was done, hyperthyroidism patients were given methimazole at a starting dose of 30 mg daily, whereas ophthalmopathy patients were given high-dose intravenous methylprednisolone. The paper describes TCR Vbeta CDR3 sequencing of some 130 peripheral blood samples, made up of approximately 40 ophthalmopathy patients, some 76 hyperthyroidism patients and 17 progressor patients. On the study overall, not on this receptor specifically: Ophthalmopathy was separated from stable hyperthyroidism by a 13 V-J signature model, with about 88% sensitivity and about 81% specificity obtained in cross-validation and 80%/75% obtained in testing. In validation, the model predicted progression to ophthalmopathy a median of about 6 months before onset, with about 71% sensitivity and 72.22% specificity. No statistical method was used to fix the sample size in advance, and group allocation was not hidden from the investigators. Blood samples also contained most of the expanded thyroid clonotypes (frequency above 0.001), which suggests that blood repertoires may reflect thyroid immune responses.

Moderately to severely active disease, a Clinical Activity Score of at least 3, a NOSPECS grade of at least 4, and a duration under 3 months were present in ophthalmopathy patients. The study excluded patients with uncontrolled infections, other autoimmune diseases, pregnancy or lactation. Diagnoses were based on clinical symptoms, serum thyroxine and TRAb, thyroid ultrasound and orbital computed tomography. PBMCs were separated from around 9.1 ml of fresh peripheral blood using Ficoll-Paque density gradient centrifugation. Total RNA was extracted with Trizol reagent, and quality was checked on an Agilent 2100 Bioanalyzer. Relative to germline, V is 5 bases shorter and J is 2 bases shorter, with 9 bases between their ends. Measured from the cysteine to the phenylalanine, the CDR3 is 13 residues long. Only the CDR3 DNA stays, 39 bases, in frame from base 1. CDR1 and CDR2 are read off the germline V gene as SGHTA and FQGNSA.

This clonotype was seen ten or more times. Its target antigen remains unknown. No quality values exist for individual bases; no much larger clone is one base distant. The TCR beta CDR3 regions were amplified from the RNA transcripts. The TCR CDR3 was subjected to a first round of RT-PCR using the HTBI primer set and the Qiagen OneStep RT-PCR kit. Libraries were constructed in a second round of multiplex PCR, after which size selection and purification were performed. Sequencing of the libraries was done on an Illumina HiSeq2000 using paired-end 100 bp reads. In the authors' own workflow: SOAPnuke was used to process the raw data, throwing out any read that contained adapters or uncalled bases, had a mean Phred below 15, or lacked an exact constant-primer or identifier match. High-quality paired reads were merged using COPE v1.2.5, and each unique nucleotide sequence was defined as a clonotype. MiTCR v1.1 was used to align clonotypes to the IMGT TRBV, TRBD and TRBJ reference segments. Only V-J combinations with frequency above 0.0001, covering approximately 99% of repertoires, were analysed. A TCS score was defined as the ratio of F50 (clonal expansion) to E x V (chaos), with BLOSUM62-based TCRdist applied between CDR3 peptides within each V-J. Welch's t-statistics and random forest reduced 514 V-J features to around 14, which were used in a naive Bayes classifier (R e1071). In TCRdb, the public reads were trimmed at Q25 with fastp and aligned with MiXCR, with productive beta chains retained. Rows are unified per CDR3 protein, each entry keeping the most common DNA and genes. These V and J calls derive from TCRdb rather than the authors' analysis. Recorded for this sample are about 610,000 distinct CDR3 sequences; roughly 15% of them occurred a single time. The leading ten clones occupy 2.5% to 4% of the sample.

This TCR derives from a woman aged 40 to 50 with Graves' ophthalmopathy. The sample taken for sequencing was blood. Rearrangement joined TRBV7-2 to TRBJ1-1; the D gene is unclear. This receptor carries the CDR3 CASSDMRNTEAFF. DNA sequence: TGTGCCAGCAGCGACATGCGTAACACTGAAGCTTTCTTT. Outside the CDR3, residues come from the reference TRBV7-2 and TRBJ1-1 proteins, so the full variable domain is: GAGVSQSPSNKVTEKGKDVELRCDPISGHTALYWYRQSLGQGLEFLIYFQGNSAPDKSGLPSDRFSAERTGGSVSTLTIQRTQQEDSAVYLCASSDMRNTEAFFGQGTRLTVV.